This T cell receptor (beta chain) was retrieved from a study of T cell repertoires in cytomegalovirus infection. As for the study in general: CMV infection plus the matching HLA type was flagged by public TCR beta signatures.

V lost 1 base and J lost 4; bases outside the gene matches: 9. The CDR3 contains 17 residues. Germline CDR1 SGHNT, CDR2 YENEEA. Overall study findings and caveats: HLA-C-restricted TCR beta clonotypes specific for CMV led the ex vivo response.

TCRdb independently ran MiXCR on the reads; one entry per CDR3 protein. The sample lists approximately 280,000 distinct CDR3 sequences, roughly a fifth occurring once. This clonotype was seen a handful of times. Its matching antigen is unknown. This TCR derives from a human donor in good health (CMV status not recorded). Some clones in this sample may be carry-over from other donors' samples. This chain joins TRBV11-3 and TRBJ2-1, with 8 bases that match TRBD1. The input for sequencing was cultured PBMCs, taken from culture after CMV antigen stimulation. CDR3 DNA sequence: TGTGCCAGCAGCTTAGGGTCCGGGACAGGATCTTACAATGAGCAGTTCTTC. The encoded protein is CASSLGSGTGSYNEQFF.